Below are 15 T cell receptor beta chains sequenced from a single sample in a study of regulatory T cells in long-lasting Graves disease. The sample's time point: persistent/refractory GD, antithyroid drugs over 5 years with positive TRAb. Making the TCR library involved RNA that had been extracted from PBMCs. CDR3 regions were amplified by Arm-PCR using iRepertoire HTBI primers to build TCR beta libraries. TCRdb reanalysed the multiplex PCR reads using MiXCR and keeps one entry per CDR3 protein. Of about 460,000 distinct CDR3 sequences listed, around a fifth are singletons. Sequenced here: peripheral blood mononuclear cells (PBMCs), sampled when the disease was refractory, from a patient treated with antithyroid drugs. The receptors come from a female donor with Graves disease.

This chain links TRBV7-2 with TRBJ1-6; TRBD1 is a possible D gene (6 bases). Trimming took off 1 base at V and 5 bases at J, with 12 bases between the two ends. CDR3 length: 16 residues. The germline gives CDR1 SGHTA, CDR2 FQGNSA. CDR3 nucleotides: TGTGCCAGCAGCTTAGTTAGCAGGGGAGATAATTCACCCCTCCACTTT. Protein product: CASSLVSRGDNSPLHF.

Many counts were recorded for this clonotype. The gene calls are TRBV12-3 or TRBV12-4 and TRBJ2-5; TRBD2 agrees at 9 bases. Trimming took 4 bases from V and 3 from J; bases not matched to a gene: 6. There are 15 residues in the CDR3. In nucleotides, the CDR3 is TGTGCCAGCAGTTCGGCGGGACTAGCCAAAGAGACCCAGTACTTC. It encodes CASSSAGLAKETQYF.

This clonotype has ten or more counts. J is TRBJ1-5 and V is TRBV28; 7 positions agree with TRBD1. From germline, CDR1 is MDHEN and CDR2 SYDVKM. This CDR3 comprises 15 residues. V shed 5 bases and J 2 bases; nucleotides not matched to a gene: 6. The CDR3 sequence: CASSVRQGGNQPQHF. The DNA for the CDR3 is TGTGCCAGCAGTGTGAGACAGGGCGGCAATCAGCCCCAGCATTTT.

V gene TRBV5-1 combines with J gene TRBJ2-7; D is uncertain. Germline-derived CDR1 and CDR2 are SGHRS and YFSETQ. V was cut by 0 bases and J by 4 bases, with 11 bases left in between. CDR3 length equals 14 residues. In DNA, the CDR3 is TGCGCCAGCAGCTTGGAGGCTAGTCGGTACGAGCAGTACTTC. Its protein is CASSLEASRYEQYF.

This clonotype was seen more than once but under ten times. V is TRBV28 and J is TRBJ2-2; TRBD1 matches at 8 bases. Germline trimming cut 4 bases from V and 5 bases from J; bases unmatched to any gene: 3. This CDR3 region has 14 residues. The V gene's germline CDR1 is MDHEN and CDR2 SYDVKM. The CDR3, as DNA: TGTGCCAGCAGTTCGACAGGGGTTACCGGGGAGCTGTTTTTT. Protein: CASSSTGVTGELFF. The variable domain in full, with the rest retrieved from reference TRBV28 and TRBJ2-2, is DVKVTQSSRYLVKRTGEKVFLECVQDMDHENMFWYRQDPGLGLRLIYFSYDVKMKEKGDIPEGYSVSREKKERFSLILESASTNQTSMYLCASSSTGVTGELFFGEGSRLTVL.

The CDR3 is CASSKTSYTQYF. In DNA form, the CDR3 reads TGTGCCAGCAGCAAGACTAGCTATACGCAGTATTTT. This chain links TRBV28 with TRBJ2-3; 7 bases are a match to TRBD2. J gave up 7 bases and V 6 bases, and 4 bases lay outside the gene matches. This CDR3 has 12 residues. Germline CDR1 reads MDHEN; CDR2 reads SYDVKM. Using reference TRBV28 and TRBJ2-3 for the parts outside the CDR3, the full variable domain is DVKVTQSSRYLVKRTGEKVFLECVQDMDHENMFWYRQDPGLGLRLIYFSYDVKMKEKGDIPEGYSVSREKKERFSLILESASTNQTSMYLCASSKTSYTQYFGPGTRLTVL.

This clonotype has a handful of counts. The V gene is TRBV6-2 or TRBV6-3, the J gene TRBJ1-6; 10 bases are a match to TRBD1. CDR3 length equals 13 residues. V was clipped by 10 bases and J by 10 bases; unmatched bases: 7. The germline V gene encodes CDR1 MNHEY and CDR2 SVGEGT. Here the CDR3 reads CANTGTGDSPLHF. In DNA form, the CDR3 reads TGTGCCAACACCGGGACAGGGGACTCACCCCTCCACTTT.

A few counts support this clonotype. The rearrangement uses TRBV19 and TRBJ1-4; weak D call: TRBD1 (5 bases). Looked up from germline, CDR1 is LNHDA and CDR2 is SQIVND (reference sequence). This CDR3 region has 14 residues. Trimming pared 9 bases from V and 3 bases from J, leaving 14 bases between. Here the CDR3 reads CASNRQSPNEKLFF. DNA for the CDR3: TGTGCCAGCAACCGACAGAGTCCTAATGAAAAACTGTTTTTT.

This clonotype was recorded a few times. The genes are TRBV27 and TRBJ1-2; TRBD1 matches at 8 bases. Germline assignment: CDR1 MNHEY and CDR2 SMNVEV (reference sequence). The CDR3 loop spans 13 amino acids. Germline trimming cut 4 bases from V and 6 bases from J; bases unmatched to any gene: 4. In nucleotides, the CDR3 is TGTGCCAGCAGTTCGGGACAGGTCCATGGCTACACCTTC. Its protein product is CASSSGQVHGYTF.

This clonotype occurred a few times. The chain has TRBV10-3 and TRBJ1-5, with D possibly being TRBD1 (6 bases). This CDR3 has 14 amino acids. Trimming removed 10 bases at V and 1 base at J, with 14 bases between. Germline assignment: CDR1 ENHRY and CDR2 SYGVKD. This chain's CDR3 is CATKGVGSNQPQHF. CDR3 nucleotides: TGTGCCACTAAGGGGGTGGGGAGCAATCAGCCCCAGCATTTT.

A note on this clonotype: With a much larger clone just one base away, this may be a read error. The V call is TRBV7-2, the J call TRBJ2-7, with 8 positions matching TRBD1. The CDR3 sequence is 14 residues long. CDR1 and CDR2 (germline): SGHTA, FQGNSA. The CDR3, as DNA: TGTGTCAGCAGTCGAGACAGGGGTTGGGTCGAGCAGTACTTC. Its translation: CVSSRDRGWVEQYF.

CDR3 DNA sequence: TGTGCCAGCAGTGAGTTCCCCCGGGGCGGCGGCTACACCTTC. Its protein is CASSEFPRGGGYTF. The V gene is TRBV25-1, the J gene TRBJ1-2; D possibly corresponds to TRBD1 (5 bases). This CDR3 is built from 14 residues. Germline CDR1 is MGHDK and CDR2 is SYGVNS. V dropped 3 bases and J dropped 8 bases, with 16 bases sitting between them.

This clonotype has a count of ten or more. This chain joins TRBV28 and TRBJ2-5, with D hard to call. Trimming removed 5 bases from V and 1 base from J, with 2 bases in between. Germline V gene lookup returns CDR1 MDHEN and CDR2 SYDVKM. The CDR3 totals 11 residues. The CDR3 coding sequence is TGTGCCAGCAGTATCCAAGAGACCCAGTACTTC. It codes for CASSIQETQYF.

The rearrangement links TRBV28 to TRBJ1-3; 10 bases agree with TRBD1. Germline assignment: CDR1 MDHEN and CDR2 SYDVKM. CDR3 length: 14 residues. The J segment lost 8 bases and the V segment lost 7 bases, leaving 8 bases of the junction unmatched. The CDR3 bases are TGTGCCAGCACCACTCCGGGACAGGGGCACACCATATATTTT. Translation: CASTTPGQGHTIYF.

This clonotype has more than one count but fewer than ten. V gene TRBV19 combines with J gene TRBJ1-3; no reliable D call. Trimming stripped 4 bases from V and 0 bases from J, with 7 bases between. Germline V CDR1 and CDR2: LNHDA, SQIVND (reference sequence). The length of the CDR3 is 14 residues. The CDR3 spells CASSRASSGNTIYF. CDR3 nucleotide sequence: TGTGCCAGTAGTAGAGCGAGCTCTGGAAACACCATATATTTT. The full variable domain, rest sourced from reference TRBV19 and TRBJ1-3, is DGGITQSPKYLFRKEGQNVTLSCEQNLNHDAMYWYRQDPGQGLRLIYYSQIVNDFQKGDIAEGYSVSREKKESFPLTVTSAQKNPTAFYLCASSRASSGNTIYFGEGSWLTVV.